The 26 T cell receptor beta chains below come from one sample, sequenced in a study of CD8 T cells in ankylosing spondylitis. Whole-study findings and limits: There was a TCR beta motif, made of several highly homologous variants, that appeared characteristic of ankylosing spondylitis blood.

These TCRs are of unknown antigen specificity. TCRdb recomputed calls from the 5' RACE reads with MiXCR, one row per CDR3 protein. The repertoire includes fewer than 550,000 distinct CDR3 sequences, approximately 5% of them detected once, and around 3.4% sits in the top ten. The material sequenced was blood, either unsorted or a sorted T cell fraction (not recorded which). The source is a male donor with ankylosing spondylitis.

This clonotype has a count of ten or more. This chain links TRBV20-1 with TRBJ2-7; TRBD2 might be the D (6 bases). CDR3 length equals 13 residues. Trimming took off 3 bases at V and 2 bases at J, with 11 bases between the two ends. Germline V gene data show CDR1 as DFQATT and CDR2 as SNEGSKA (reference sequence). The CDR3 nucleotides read TGCAGTGCTAGTCGGGGGAGCCCCTACGAGCAGTACTTC. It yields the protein CSASRGSPYEQYF.

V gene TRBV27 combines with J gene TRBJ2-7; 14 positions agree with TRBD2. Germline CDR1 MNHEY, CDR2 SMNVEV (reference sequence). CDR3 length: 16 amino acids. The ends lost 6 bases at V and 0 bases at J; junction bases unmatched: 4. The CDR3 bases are TGTGCCAGCAGCCGGACTAGCGGGAGGAACTCCTACGAGCAGTACTTC. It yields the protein CASSRTSGRNSYEQYF.

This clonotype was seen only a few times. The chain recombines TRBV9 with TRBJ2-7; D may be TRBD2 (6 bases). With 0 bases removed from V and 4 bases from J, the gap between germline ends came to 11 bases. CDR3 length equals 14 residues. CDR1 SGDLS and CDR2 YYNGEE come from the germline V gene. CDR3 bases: TGTGCCAGCAGCGTAGGGAGGGGCCGGTACGAGCAGTACTTC. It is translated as CASSVGRGRYEQYF.

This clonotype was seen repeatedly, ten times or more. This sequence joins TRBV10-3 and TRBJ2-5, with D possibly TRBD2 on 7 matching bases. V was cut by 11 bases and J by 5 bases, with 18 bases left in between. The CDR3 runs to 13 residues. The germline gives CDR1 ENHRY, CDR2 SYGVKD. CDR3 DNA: TGTGCCTCCGGAGAGGGGGGGCAGGAGACCCAGTACTTC. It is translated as CASGEGGQETQYF.

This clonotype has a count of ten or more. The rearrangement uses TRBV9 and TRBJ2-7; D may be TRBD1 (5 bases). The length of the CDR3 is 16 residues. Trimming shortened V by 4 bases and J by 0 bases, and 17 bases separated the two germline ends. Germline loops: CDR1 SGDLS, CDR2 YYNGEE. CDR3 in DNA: TGTGCCAGCAGCCCAGCCCAGGGATTTGACTCCTACGAGCAGTACTTC. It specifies CASSPAQGFDSYEQYF.

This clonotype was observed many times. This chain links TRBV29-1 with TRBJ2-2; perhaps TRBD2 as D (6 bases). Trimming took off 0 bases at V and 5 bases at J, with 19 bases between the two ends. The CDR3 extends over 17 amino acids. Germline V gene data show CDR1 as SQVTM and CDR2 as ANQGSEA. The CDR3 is CSVEDPKTSARTGELFF. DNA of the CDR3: TGCAGCGTTGAAGATCCTAAGACTAGTGCTCGGACCGGGGAGCTGTTTTTT.

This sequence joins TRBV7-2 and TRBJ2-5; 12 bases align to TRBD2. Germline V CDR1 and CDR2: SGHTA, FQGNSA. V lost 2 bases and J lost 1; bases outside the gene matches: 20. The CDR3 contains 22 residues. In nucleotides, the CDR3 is TGTGCCAGCAGCTTATTCTGGACTCCGTCTGGGGCTAGCGGGGGGGCCCAAGAGACCCAGTACTTC. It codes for CASSLFWTPSGASGGAQETQYF.

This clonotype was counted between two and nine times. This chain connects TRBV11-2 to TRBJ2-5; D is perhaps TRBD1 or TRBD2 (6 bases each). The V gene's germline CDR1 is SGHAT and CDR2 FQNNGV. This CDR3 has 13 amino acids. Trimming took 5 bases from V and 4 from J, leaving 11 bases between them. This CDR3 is CASSPGEAETQYF. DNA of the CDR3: TGTGCCAGCAGCCCAGGGGAGGCAGAGACCCAGTACTTC.

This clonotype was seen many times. CDR3 nucleotides: TGTGCCAGCAGCTTAGGTCCCAAAAACATTCAGTACTTC. It translates to CASSLGPKNIQYF. The chain joins TRBV11-2 to TRBJ2-4; D unclear. The CDR3 totals 13 residues. CDR1 and CDR2 from the germline V gene are SGHAT and FQNNGV. Trimming cost V 1 base and J 2 bases, with 3 bases left between them.

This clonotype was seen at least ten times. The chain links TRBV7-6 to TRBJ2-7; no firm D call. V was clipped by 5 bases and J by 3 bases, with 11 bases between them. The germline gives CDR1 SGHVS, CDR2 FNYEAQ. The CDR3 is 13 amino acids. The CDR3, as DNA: TGTGCCAGCAGCAGGTCTTCCTTCTACGAGCAGTACTTC. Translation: CASSRSSFYEQYF.

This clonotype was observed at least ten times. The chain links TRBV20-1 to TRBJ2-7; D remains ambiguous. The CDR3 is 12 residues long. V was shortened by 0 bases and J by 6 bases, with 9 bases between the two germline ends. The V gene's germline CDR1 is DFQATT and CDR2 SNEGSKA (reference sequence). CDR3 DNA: TGCAGTGCTAGAGATTTCCAAGTCGAGCAGTACTTC. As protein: CSARDFQVEQYF.

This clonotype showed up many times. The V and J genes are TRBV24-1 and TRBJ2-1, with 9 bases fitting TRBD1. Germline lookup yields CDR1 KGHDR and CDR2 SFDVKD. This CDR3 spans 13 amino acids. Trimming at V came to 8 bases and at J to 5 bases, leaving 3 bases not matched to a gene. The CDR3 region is CATNRGQDNEQFF. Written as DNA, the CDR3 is TGTGCCACCAACAGGGGGCAGGACAATGAGCAGTTCTTC.

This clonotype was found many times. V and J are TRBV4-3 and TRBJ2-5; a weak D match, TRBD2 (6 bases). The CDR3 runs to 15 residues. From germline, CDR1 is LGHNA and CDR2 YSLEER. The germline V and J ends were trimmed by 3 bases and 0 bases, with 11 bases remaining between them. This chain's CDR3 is CASSHRTSNQETQYF. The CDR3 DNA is TGCGCCAGCAGCCATCGCACTAGCAACCAAGAGACCCAGTACTTC.

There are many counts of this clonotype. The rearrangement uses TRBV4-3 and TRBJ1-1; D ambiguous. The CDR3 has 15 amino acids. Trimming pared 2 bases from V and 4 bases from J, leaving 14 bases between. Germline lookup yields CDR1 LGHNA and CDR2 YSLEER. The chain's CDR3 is CASSQSFVAGTEAFF. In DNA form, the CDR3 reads TGCGCCAGCAGCCAAAGTTTCGTTGCTGGCACTGAAGCTTTCTTT.

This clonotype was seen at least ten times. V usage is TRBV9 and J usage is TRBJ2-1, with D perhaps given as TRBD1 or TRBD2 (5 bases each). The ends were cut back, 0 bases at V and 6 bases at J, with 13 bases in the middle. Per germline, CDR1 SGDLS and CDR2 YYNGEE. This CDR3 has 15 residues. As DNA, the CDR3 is TGTGCCAGCAGCGTAGCCCCTAGTGGGGGCAATGAGCAGTTCTTC. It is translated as CASSVAPSGGNEQFF.

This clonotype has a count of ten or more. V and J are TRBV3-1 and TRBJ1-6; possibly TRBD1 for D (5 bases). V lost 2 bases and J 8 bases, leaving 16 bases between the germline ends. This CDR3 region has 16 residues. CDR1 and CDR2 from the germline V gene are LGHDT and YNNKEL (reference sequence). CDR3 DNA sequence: TGTGCCAGCAGCCAAAGTGAGGCAGGGCGTTATTCACCCCTCCACTTT. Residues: CASSQSEAGRYSPLHF.

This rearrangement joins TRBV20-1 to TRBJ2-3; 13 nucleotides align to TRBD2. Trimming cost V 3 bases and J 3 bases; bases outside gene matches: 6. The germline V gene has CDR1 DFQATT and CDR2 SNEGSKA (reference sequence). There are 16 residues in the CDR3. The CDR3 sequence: CSASGLAGVRTDTQYF. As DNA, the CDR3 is TGCAGTGCTAGTGGACTAGCGGGAGTGAGGACAGATACGCAGTATTTT.

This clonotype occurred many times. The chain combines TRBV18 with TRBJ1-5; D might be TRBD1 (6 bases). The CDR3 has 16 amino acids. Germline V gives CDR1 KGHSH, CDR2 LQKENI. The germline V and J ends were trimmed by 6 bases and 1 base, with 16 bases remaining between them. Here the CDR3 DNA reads TGTGCCAGCTCCCCGCTAGACCAGGGGAGCAATCAGCCCCAGCATTTT. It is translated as CASSPLDQGSNQPQHF.

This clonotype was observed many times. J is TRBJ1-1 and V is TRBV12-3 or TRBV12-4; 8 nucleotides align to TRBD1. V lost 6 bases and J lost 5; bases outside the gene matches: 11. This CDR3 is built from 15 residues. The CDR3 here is CASSRRGLRGTEAFF. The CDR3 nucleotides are TGTGCCAGCAGCCGCAGGGGGCTCAGGGGAACTGAAGCTTTCTTT.

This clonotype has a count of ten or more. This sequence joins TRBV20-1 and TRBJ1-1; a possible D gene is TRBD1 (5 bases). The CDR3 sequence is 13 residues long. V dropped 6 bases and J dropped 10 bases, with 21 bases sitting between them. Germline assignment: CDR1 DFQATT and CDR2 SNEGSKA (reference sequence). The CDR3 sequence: CSAPEGALRGAFF. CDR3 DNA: TGCAGTGCCCCTGAAGGGGCTCTCCGGGGAGCTTTCTTT.

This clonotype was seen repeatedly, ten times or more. CDR3 residues: CASSPTGQENTEAFF. The CDR3 DNA reads as TGTGCCAGCAGTCCCACGGGACAGGAGAACACTGAAGCTTTCTTT. The chain couples TRBV12-3 or TRBV12-4 to TRBJ1-1; TRBD1 aligns across 8 bases. V dropped 5 bases and J dropped 1; count of bases not matched to a gene: 6. The CDR3 is 15 residues long.

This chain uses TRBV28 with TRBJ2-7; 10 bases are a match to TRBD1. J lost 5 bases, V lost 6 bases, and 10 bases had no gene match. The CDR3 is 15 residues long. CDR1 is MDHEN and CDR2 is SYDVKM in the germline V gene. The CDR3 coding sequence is TGTGCCAGCAGACCAACCGGGACAGGGGCCCACGAGCAGTACTTC. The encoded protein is CASRPTGTGAHEQYF.

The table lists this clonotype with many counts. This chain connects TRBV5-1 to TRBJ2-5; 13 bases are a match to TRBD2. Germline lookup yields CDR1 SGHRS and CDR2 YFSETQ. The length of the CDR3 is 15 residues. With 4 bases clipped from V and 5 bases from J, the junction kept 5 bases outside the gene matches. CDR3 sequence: CASSPGTSGMETQYF. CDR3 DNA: TGCGCCAGCAGCCCCGGGACTAGCGGGATGGAGACCCAGTACTTC.

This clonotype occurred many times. The CDR3 loop is CASSDPGQGSTEAFF. Here the CDR3 DNA reads TGTGCCAGCAGTGATCCGGGACAGGGAAGTACTGAAGCTTTCTTT. The J gene is TRBJ1-1, the V gene TRBV25-1, with 9 bases identical to TRBD1. The CDR3 consists of 15 residues. V dropped 3 bases and J dropped 5; count of bases not matched to a gene: 7. Per germline, CDR1 MGHDK and CDR2 SYGVNS.

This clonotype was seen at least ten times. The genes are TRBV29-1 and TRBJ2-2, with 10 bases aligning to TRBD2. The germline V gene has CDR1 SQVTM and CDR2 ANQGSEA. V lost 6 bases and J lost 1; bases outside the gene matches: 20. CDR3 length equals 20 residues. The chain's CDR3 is CSVRRGLAGEGPLNTGELFF. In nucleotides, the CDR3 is TGCAGCGTGCGGCGGGGGCTAGCGGGAGAGGGACCCTTGAACACCGGGGAGCTGTTTTTT.

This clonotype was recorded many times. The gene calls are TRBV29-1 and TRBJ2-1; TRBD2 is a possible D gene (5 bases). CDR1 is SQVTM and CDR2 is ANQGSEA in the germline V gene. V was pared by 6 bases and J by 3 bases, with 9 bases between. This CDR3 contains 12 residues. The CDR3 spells CSVEGLYNEQFF. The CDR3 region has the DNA TGCAGCGTCGAGGGTCTCTACAATGAGCAGTTCTTC.